This entry concerns a single T cell receptor (beta chain). TCRdb's copy holds only in-frame clones and misses some; the assay was immunoSEQ multiplex PCR. Of 250,000 or so clones listed, about 91% are singletons. This entry is derived from a study of blood T cell repertoires in COVID-19. Turning to the study itself: T cells, B-cell-depleted T cells, or PBMCs supplied cDNA or gDNA.

Trimming removed 1 base from V and 2 bases from J, with 10 bases in between. The germline V gene encodes CDR1 SGHTA and CDR2 FQGNSA. CDR3 size: 15 residues. This sequence originates from a woman aged 25 to 39 with COVID-19, enrolled during active disease. This chain connects TRBV7-2 to TRBJ2-3; D remains ambiguous. Sequences were obtained from peripheral blood. CDR3 region: CASSLDPAATDTQYF. The CDR3 nucleotides read TGTGCCAGCAGCTTAGATCCCGCGGCCACAGATACGCAGTATTTT.